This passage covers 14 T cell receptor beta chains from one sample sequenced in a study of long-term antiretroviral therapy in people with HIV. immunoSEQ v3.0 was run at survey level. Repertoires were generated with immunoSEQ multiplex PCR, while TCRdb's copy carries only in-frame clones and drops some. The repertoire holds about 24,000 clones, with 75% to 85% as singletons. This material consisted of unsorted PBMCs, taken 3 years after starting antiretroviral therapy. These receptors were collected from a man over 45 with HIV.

The CDR3 region is CASSSMDSTRSYEQYF. CDR3 bases: TGTGCCAGCAGTTCGATGGACAGCACCCGATCCTACGAGCAGTACTTC. The J gene is TRBJ2-7, the V gene TRBV28, with D maybe TRBD1 (6 bases). The CDR3 totals 16 residues. CDR1 is MDHEN, CDR2 SYDVKM, per germline. V lost 4 bases to trimming and J lost 1 base, with 17 bases between them.

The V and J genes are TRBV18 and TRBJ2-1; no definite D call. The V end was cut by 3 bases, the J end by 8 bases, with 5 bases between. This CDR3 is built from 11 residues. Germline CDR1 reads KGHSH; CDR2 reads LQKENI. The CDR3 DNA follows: TGTGCCAGCTCACCTCGCTATGAGCAGTTCTTC. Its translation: CASSPRYEQFF.

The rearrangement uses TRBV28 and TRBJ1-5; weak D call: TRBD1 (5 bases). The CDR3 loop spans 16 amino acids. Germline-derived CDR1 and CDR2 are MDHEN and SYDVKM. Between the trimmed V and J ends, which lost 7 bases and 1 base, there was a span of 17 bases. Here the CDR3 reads CASTRSGSRSNQPQHF. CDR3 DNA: TGTGCCAGCACCCGTTCAGGGTCCAGGAGCAATCAGCCCCAGCATTTT.

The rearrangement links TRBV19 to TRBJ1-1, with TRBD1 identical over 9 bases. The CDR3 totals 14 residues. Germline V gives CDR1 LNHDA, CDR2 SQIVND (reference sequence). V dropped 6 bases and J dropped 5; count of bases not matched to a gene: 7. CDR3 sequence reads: CASSDRGGGTEAFF. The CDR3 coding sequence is TGTGCCAGTAGCGACAGGGGGGGAGGAACTGAAGCTTTCTTT.

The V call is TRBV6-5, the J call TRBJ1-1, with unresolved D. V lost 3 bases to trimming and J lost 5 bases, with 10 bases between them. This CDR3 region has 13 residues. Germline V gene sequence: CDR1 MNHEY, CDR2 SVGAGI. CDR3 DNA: TGTGCCAGCAGTTATTCACAAGGGACTGAAGCTTTCTTT. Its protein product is CASSYSQGTEAFF.

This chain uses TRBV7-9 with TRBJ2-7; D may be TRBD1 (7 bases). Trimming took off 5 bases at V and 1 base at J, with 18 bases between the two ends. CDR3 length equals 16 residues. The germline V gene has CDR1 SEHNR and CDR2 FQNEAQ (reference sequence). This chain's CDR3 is CASSPPTGAGSYEQYF. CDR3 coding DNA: TGTGCCAGCAGCCCGCCCACAGGGGCGGGATCCTACGAGCAGTACTTC.

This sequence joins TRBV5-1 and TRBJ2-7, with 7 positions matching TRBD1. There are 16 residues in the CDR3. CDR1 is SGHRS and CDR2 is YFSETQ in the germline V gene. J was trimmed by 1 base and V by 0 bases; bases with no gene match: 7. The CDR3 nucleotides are TGCGCCAGCAGCTTGGCCGCGACAGGGAATTCCTACGAGCAGTACTTC. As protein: CASSLAATGNSYEQYF.

CDR3 coding DNA: TGCGCCAGCAGCTTGGCGGCCCGACTAGCGGGGGGACGGGAGACCCAGTACTTC. Protein: CASSLAARLAGGRETQYF. This chain joins TRBV5-1 and TRBJ2-5; 13 nucleotides line up with TRBD2. The CDR3 totals 18 residues. Germline V lookup: CDR1 SGHRS, CDR2 YFSETQ. Germline trimming cut 0 bases from V and 5 bases from J; bases unmatched to any gene: 10.

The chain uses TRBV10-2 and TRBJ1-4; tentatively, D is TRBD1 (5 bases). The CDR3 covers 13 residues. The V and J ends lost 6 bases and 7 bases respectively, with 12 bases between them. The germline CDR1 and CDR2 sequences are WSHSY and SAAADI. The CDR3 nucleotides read TGCGCCAGCAGGGGGCTAGGGCCTGAAAAACTGTTTTTT. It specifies CASRGLGPEKLFF.

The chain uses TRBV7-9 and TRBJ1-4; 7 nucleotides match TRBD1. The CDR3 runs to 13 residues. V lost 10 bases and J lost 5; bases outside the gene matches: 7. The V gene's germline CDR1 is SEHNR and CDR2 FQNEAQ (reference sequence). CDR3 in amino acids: CAIEGQLNEKLFF. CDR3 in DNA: TGTGCCATAGAGGGACAGTTGAATGAAAAACTGTTTTTT.

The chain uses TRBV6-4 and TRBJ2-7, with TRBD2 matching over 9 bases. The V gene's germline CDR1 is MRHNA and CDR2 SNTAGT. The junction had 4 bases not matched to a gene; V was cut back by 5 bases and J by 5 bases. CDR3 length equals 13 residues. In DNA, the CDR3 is TGTGCCAGCAGTTCTAGCGGGACGGACGAGCAGTACTTC. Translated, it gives CASSSSGTDEQYF.

The CDR3, as DNA: TGCGCCAGCCATCATAGCGGGAGGGTCAACAATGAGCAGTTCTTC. Translated, it gives CASHHSGRVNNEQFF. V and J are TRBV10-1 and TRBJ2-1, with TRBD2 matching over 11 bases. With 8 bases clipped from V and 5 bases from J, the junction kept 8 bases outside the gene matches. The V gene's germline CDR1 is WNHNN and CDR2 SYGVQD (reference sequence). The length of the CDR3 is 15 residues.

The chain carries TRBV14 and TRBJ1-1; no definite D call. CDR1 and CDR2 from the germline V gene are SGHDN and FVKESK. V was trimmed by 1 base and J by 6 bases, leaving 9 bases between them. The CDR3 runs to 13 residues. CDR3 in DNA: TGTGCCAGCAGCCAAGTCTCGGGGTCTGAAGCTTTCTTT. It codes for CASSQVSGSEAFF.

The CDR3 here is CASSRTGAIEQYF. For the CDR3, the DNA is TGTGCCAGCAGTCGGACAGGGGCCATCGAGCAGTACTTC. V usage is TRBV6-5 and J usage is TRBJ2-7, with 9 bases aligning to TRBD1. Per germline, CDR1 MNHEY and CDR2 SVGAGI. Trimming removed 5 bases from V and 6 bases from J; junction bases left unmatched: 5. The CDR3 extends over 13 amino acids.